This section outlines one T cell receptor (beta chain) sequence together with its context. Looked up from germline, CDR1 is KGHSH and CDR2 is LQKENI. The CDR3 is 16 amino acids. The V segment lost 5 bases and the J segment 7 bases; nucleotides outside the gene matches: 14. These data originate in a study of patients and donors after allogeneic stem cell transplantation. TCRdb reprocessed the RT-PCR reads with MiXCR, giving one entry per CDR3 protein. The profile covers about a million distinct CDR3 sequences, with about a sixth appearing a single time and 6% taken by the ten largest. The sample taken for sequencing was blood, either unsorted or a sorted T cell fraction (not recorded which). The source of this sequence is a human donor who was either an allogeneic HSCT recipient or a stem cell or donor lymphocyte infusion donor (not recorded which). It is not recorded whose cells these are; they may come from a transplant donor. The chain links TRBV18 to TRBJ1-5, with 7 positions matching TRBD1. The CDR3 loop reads CASSAIGTAAGQPQHF. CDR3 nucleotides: TGTGCCAGCTCAGCTATCGGGACAGCCGCAGGACAGCCCCAGCATTTT.